Listed below are T cell receptor beta chains from one sample, sequenced in a study of blood T cell repertoires in COVID-19. Libraries were prepared by immunoSEQ multiplex PCR; TCRdb keeps only in-frame clonotypes and omits some of them. The sample gives about 130,000 clones, around 87% of which show up once; less than 4.5% is in the top ten. The source material was peripheral blood. Receptors originate from a woman aged 60-75 years with acute or convalescent COVID-19. CDR3s include the opening cysteine and the closing phenylalanine or tryptophan. D genes are given only for firm matches. Clone size, where shown, is once, few, many, or a class for clones that have expanded.

13 NA NA TRBJ1-2 TRBV6-1 TGTGCCAGCAGTGAGAGACAGCTCTATGGCTACACCTTC CASSERQLYGYTF
12 NA NA TRBJ2-3 TRBV12-3/TRBV12-4 TGTGCCAGCAGAGAGAGCACAGATACGCAGTATTTT CASRESTDTQYF
15 NA once TRBJ1-4 TRBV9 TGTGCCAGCAGCCCATCCGGGACCCGGGGGGAAAAACTGTTTTTT CASSPSGTRGEKLFF
15 NA NA TRBJ2-2 TRBV9 TGTGCCAGCAGGCGCTCGACACTGAACACCGGGGAGCTGTTTTTT CASRRSTLNTGELFF
14 NA once TRBJ1-2 TRBV30 TGTGCCTGGACGATGTCCAGGGGATCTGGCGGCTACACCTTC CAWTMSRGSGGYTF
14 NA once TRBJ1-4 TRBV19 TGTGCCAGTACCCCTCGGGGGGCTCGTGAAAAACTGTTTTTT CASTPRGAREKLFF
12 NA NA TRBJ1-2 TRBV28 TGTGCCAGCAGTTTATGGGAGAGGGGCTACACCTTC CASSLWERGYTF
14 TRBD1 NA TRBJ1-3 TRBV29-1 TGCAGCGTCGTCCAGGGGGTGGGTGGAAACACCATATATTTT CSVVQGVGGNTIYF
16 TRBD1 NA TRBJ1-1 TRBV6-1 TGTGCCAGCAGTGATAAAGGGGGCGTGGGGTACACTGAAGCTTTCTTT CASSDKGGVGYTEAFF
18 NA NA TRBJ1-3 TRBV18 TGTGCCAGCTCACCACTGATAGCACAGGCGAGCTCTGGAAACACCATATATTTT CASSPLIAQASSGNTIYF
14 NA NA TRBJ2-3 TRBV5-1 TGCGCCAGCAGCCGGGGGTCGATTTCAGATACGCAGTATTTT CASSRGSISDTQYF
16 TRBD2 NA TRBJ2-4 TRBV5-4 TGTGCCAGCAGCGCCTCTAGCGGGGGAGCCAAAAACATTCAGTACTTC CASSASSGGAKNIQYF
14 NA NA TRBJ2-1 TRBV9 TGTGCCAGCAGCGTAGGACAGGTCGACAATGAGCAGTTCTTC CASSVGQVDNEQFF
15 NA NA TRBJ2-7 TRBV11-2 TGTGCCAGCAGCTTAGGGCGGTACCTGTCTAACGAGCAGTACTTC CASSLGRYLSNEQYF
15 TRBD1 once TRBJ2-7 TRBV5-1 TGCGCCAGCAGATCTCGGGACAGGGGTCGGGACGAGCAGTACTTC CASRSRDRGRDEQYF
15 TRBD2 NA TRBJ2-1 TRBV11-1 TGTGCCAGCAGCCAGACTAGCGGGAGATTAACTGAGCAGTTCTTC CASSQTSGRLTEQFF
16 NA NA TRBJ1-2 TRBV28 TGTGCCAGCATTACGGTTCGACCTTGGACAGTCTATGGCTACACCTTC CASITVRPWTVYGYTF
13 TRBD1 NA TRBJ2-7 TRBV6-5 TGTGCCAGCAGTCGTACAGGGGGCCGCGAGCAGTACTTC CASSRTGGREQYF
13 NA few TRBJ1-5 TRBV29-1 TGCAGCGTTGGTGCGGGGGTGGATCAGCCCCAGCATTTT CSVGAGVDQPQHF
16 NA few TRBJ1-6 TRBV28 TGTGCCAGCGCTCCCTCTGGGGGCAGAAATAATTCACCCCTCCACTTT CASAPSGGRNNSPLHF